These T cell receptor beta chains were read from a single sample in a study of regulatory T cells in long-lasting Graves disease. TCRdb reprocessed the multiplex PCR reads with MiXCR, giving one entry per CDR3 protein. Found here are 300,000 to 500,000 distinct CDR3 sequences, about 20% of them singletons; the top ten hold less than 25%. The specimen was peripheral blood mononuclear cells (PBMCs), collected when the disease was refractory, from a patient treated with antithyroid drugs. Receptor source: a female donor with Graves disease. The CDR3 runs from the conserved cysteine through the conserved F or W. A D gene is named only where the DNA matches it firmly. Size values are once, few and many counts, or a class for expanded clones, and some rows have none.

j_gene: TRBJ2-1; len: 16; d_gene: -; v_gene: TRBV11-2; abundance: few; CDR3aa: CASSLQGLPLLGEQFF; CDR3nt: TGTGCCAGCAGCTTACAGGGTCTCCCCCTTTTAGGTGAGCAGTTCTTC
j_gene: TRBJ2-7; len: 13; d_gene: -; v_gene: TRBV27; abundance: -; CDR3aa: CASSLAGGYERYF; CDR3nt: TGTGCCAGCAGTTTAGCCGGGGGCTACGAGCGGTACTTC
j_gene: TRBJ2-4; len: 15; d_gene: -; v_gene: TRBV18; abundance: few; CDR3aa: CASSPLREGGNIQYF; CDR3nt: TGTGCCAGCTCACCACTCAGGGAAGGGGGAAACATTCAGTACTTC
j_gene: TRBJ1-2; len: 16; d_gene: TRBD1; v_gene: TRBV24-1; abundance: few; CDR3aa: CATSDRRQGSYVGYTF; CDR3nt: TGTGCCACCAGTGACCGTCGACAGGGATCCTATGTCGGCTACACCTTC
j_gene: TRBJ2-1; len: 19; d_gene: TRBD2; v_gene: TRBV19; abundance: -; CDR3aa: CASSIGGPSGLAPTNEQFF; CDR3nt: TGTGCCAGTAGTATAGGGGGGCCCTCGGGACTAGCGCCAACCAATGAGCAGTTCTTC
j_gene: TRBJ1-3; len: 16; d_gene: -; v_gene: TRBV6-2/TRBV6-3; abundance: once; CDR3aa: CASSYRVLSSGNTIYF; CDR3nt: TGTGCCAGCAGTTACCGGGTCCTGAGCTCTGGAAACACCATATATTTT
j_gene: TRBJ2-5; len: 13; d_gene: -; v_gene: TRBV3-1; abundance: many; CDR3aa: CASSQVGRETQYF; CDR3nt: TGTGCCAGCAGCCAAGTAGGCCGAGAGACCCAGTACTTC
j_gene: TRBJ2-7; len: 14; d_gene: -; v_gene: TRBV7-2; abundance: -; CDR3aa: CASSPGVRRYEQYF; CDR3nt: TGTGCCAGCAGCCCGGGAGTTAGAAGATACGAGCAGTACTTC
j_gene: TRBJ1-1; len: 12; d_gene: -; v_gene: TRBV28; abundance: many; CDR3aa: CASTTNQGQAFF; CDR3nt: TGTGCCAGCACTACAAACCAGGGGCAAGCTTTCTTT
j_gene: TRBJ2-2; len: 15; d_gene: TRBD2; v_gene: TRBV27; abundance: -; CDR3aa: CASRLAGGGIGELIF; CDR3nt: TGTGCCAGCAGACTAGCGGGAGGGGGAATCGGGGAGCTGATTTTT
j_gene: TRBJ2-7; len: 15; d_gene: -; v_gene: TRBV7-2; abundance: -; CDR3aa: CASSLEWGSSYEQYF; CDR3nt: TGTGCCAGCAGCTTAGAATGGGGATCATCCTACGAGCAGTACTTC
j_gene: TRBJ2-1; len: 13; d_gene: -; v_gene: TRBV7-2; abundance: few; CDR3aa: CASSLARDNEQFF; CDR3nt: TGTGCCAGCAGCTTAGCGCGGGACAATGAGCAGTTCTTC
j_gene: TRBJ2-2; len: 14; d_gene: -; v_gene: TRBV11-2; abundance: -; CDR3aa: CASSFDGGTGELFF; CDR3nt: TGTGCCAGCAGCTTCGATGGGGGAACCGGGGAGCTGTTTTTT
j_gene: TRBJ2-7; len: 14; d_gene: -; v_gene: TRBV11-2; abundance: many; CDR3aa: CASSPRSRADEQYF; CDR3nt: TGTGCCAGCAGCCCTCGGAGCAGGGCCGACGAGCAGTACTTC